This T cell receptor (beta chain) was obtained from a study of vaccination effects on CD4 cells after COVID-19. This table comes from immunoSEQ multiplex PCR, and its TCRdb copy is limited to in-frame clones, with some not included. Here the sample spans around 23,000 clones, around 76% being singletons. Trimming cost V 4 bases and J 6 bases; bases outside gene matches: 7. Germline values: CDR1 MNHEY, CDR2 SMNVEV (reference sequence). The CDR3 is 15 residues long. Comments on this clone: Its specificity is unknown.

With the ViraFEST assay, the study expanded antigen-specific CD4+ T cells using viral peptide pools, then sequenced them. The authors isolated CD4+ T cells after 9 to 10 days of culture. It was two doses of either the BNT162b2 or mRNA-1273 vaccine that participants received. Cultures received IL-2 medium that replaced half the medium on days 3 and 7. This TCR was recovered from a human donor who received a COVID-19 vaccine. The chain employs TRBV27 and TRBJ2-2; 8 bases match TRBD1. The sequencing used CD4+ T cells from PBMCs cultured with HCoV-229E spike peptides, collected after COVID-19 vaccination. CDR3: CASSSRGQGAGELFF. The CDR3 DNA reads TGTGCCAGCAGTTCCAGGGGGCAGGGGGCCGGGGAGCTGTTTTTT.